The rows below give T cell receptor beta chains drawn from one sample of a study of blood T cells in healthy people across ages. MiXCR, run by TCRdb on the 5' RACE reads, gives a single entry per CDR3 protein. This sample has about 1,400,000 distinct CDR3 sequences, with about 40% found just once. Sequencing was done on a sample of blood. The receptors were sampled from a young woman in good health. Both conserved end residues are part of each CDR3. A D gene is named only where the DNA matches it firmly. The size of a clone is reported for some rows only, either as once, few or many, or as a class for expanded clones.

v_call: TRBV5-1
j_call: TRBJ2-3
cdr3_length: 15
d_call: NA
clone_size: NA
cdr3_aa: CASSSDGPPTDTQYF
cdr3_nt: TGCGCCAGCAGCTCGGACGGTCCACCCACAGATACGCAGTATTTT

v_call: TRBV18
j_call: TRBJ2-5
cdr3_length: 15
d_call: TRBD2
clone_size: few
cdr3_aa: CASSPLAGRQETQYF
cdr3_nt: TGTGCCAGCTCACCACTAGCGGGGAGACAAGAGACCCAGTACTTC

v_call: TRBV7-6
j_call: TRBJ2-3
cdr3_length: 16
d_call: NA
clone_size: few
cdr3_aa: CASSFGAGTSTDTQYF
cdr3_nt: TGTGCCAGCAGCTTTGGAGCGGGTACTAGCACAGATACGCAGTATTTT

v_call: TRBV28
j_call: TRBJ2-7
cdr3_length: 15
d_call: TRBD1
clone_size: NA
cdr3_aa: CASSNEQGATYEQYF
cdr3_nt: TGTGCCAGCAGTAACGAACAGGGGGCAACCTACGAGCAGTACTTC

v_call: TRBV21-1
j_call: TRBJ2-1
cdr3_length: 15
d_call: NA
clone_size: NA
cdr3_aa: CASSKVGWDSNEQFF
cdr3_nt: TGTGCCAGCAGCAAAGTGGGGTGGGATAGCAATGAGCAGTTCTTC

v_call: TRBV12-3/TRBV12-4
j_call: TRBJ2-1
cdr3_length: 16
d_call: TRBD2
clone_size: once
cdr3_aa: CASSFGLAGTYNEQFF
cdr3_nt: TGTGCCAGCAGTTTCGGACTAGCGGGGACCTACAATGAGCAGTTCTTC

v_call: TRBV12-3/TRBV12-4
j_call: TRBJ2-7
cdr3_length: 15
d_call: TRBD2
clone_size: NA
cdr3_aa: CASSLRGTSGNEQYF
cdr3_nt: TGTGCCAGCAGTCTCCGCGGGACTAGCGGGAACGAGCAGTACTTC

v_call: TRBV10-3
j_call: TRBJ1-6
cdr3_length: 14
d_call: NA
clone_size: NA
cdr3_aa: CAISGETEDSPLHF
cdr3_nt: TGTGCCATCAGTGGTGAGACAGAAGATTCACCCCTCCACTTT

v_call: TRBV2
j_call: TRBJ1-4
cdr3_length: 14
d_call: NA
clone_size: NA
cdr3_aa: CASSPGPRAEKLFF
cdr3_nt: TGTGCCAGCAGCCCGGGCCCCCGAGCAGAAAAACTGTTTTTT

v_call: TRBV6-5
j_call: TRBJ2-7
cdr3_length: 12
d_call: NA
clone_size: NA
cdr3_aa: CASRPGPYEQYF
cdr3_nt: TGTGCCAGCAGACCTGGACCCTACGAGCAGTACTTC

v_call: TRBV4-1
j_call: TRBJ2-4
cdr3_length: 14
d_call: TRBD1
clone_size: NA
cdr3_aa: CASSRPGTENIQYF
cdr3_nt: TGCGCCAGCAGCCGCCCCGGGACAGAAAACATTCAGTACTTC

v_call: TRBV29-1
j_call: TRBJ2-1
cdr3_length: 19
d_call: TRBD2
clone_size: few
cdr3_aa: CSVEDRQVAAGGSYNEQFF
cdr3_nt: TGCAGCGTTGAAGATCGTCAGGTTGCAGCGGGGGGCTCCTACAATGAGCAGTTCTTC

v_call: TRBV6-1
j_call: TRBJ2-1
cdr3_length: 15
d_call: NA
clone_size: NA
cdr3_aa: CASGGGLPSYNEQFF
cdr3_nt: TGTGCCAGCGGTGGCGGCCTACCGTCCTACAATGAGCAGTTCTTC

v_call: TRBV5-1
j_call: TRBJ1-2
cdr3_length: 15
d_call: NA
clone_size: few
cdr3_aa: CASSSAPTGNYGYTF
cdr3_nt: TGCGCCAGCAGCTCTGCTCCTACGGGTAACTATGGCTACACCTTC

v_call: TRBV14
j_call: TRBJ2-3
cdr3_length: 16
d_call: TRBD2
clone_size: NA
cdr3_aa: CASSQVAGFSTDTQYF
cdr3_nt: TGTGCCAGCAGCCAAGTAGCGGGGTTTAGCACAGATACGCAGTATTTT

v_call: TRBV20-1
j_call: TRBJ1-5
cdr3_length: 16
d_call: TRBD1
clone_size: NA
cdr3_aa: CSASPSATGGNQPQHF
cdr3_nt: TGCAGTGCTAGCCCATCGGCTACAGGGGGCAATCAGCCCCAGCATTTT

v_call: TRBV12-3/TRBV12-4
j_call: TRBJ2-3
cdr3_length: 16
d_call: TRBD2
clone_size: once
cdr3_aa: CASSTGTSGGTDMQYF
cdr3_nt: TGTGCCAGCAGTACCGGGACTAGCGGGGGGACAGATATGCAGTATTTT

v_call: TRBV5-1
j_call: TRBJ2-6
cdr3_length: 18
d_call: TRBD1
clone_size: NA
cdr3_aa: CASSLDGTVLSGANVLTF
cdr3_nt: TGCGCCAGCAGCTTGGATGGGACAGTACTCTCTGGGGCCAACGTCCTGACTTTC

v_call: TRBV13
j_call: TRBJ2-7
cdr3_length: 16
d_call: TRBD2
clone_size: NA
cdr3_aa: CASSFKGLAGSYEQYF
cdr3_nt: TGTGCCAGCAGCTTTAAGGGACTAGCGGGATCCTACGAGCAGTACTTC

v_call: TRBV4-2
j_call: TRBJ2-7
cdr3_length: 16
d_call: NA
clone_size: NA
cdr3_aa: CASSQDPASKVREQYF
cdr3_nt: TGTGCCAGCAGCCAAGATCCGGCTAGCAAAGTCCGCGAGCAGTACTTC

v_call: TRBV2
j_call: TRBJ2-7
cdr3_length: 15
d_call: TRBD2
clone_size: few
cdr3_aa: CASRPWTSGGYEQYF
cdr3_nt: TGTGCCAGCAGGCCGTGGACTAGCGGGGGCTACGAGCAGTACTTC

v_call: TRBV7-2
j_call: TRBJ1-2
cdr3_length: 17
d_call: TRBD1
clone_size: NA
cdr3_aa: CASSLETTYQGADGYTF
cdr3_nt: TGTGCCAGCAGCTTAGAAACCACGTATCAGGGGGCCGATGGCTACACCTTC

v_call: TRBV6-5
j_call: TRBJ1-2
cdr3_length: 13
d_call: NA
clone_size: NA
cdr3_aa: CASTPGFGYGYTF
cdr3_nt: TGTGCCAGCACCCCAGGATTCGGCTATGGCTACACCTTC

v_call: TRBV2
j_call: TRBJ2-7
cdr3_length: 13
d_call: TRBD2
clone_size: NA
cdr3_aa: CACRSGAYNEQYF
cdr3_nt: TGCGCCTGCCGTAGCGGGGCCTACAATGAGCAGTACTTC

v_call: TRBV28
j_call: TRBJ2-3
cdr3_length: 15
d_call: TRBD2
clone_size: few
cdr3_aa: CASAPGLASTDTQYF
cdr3_nt: TGTGCCAGCGCACCGGGACTAGCGAGCACAGATACGCAGTATTTT

v_call: TRBV20-1
j_call: TRBJ2-1
cdr3_length: 15
d_call: TRBD2
clone_size: few
cdr3_aa: CSASGPWTSGNEQFF
cdr3_nt: TGCAGTGCTAGTGGGCCTTGGACTAGCGGGAATGAGCAGTTCTTC